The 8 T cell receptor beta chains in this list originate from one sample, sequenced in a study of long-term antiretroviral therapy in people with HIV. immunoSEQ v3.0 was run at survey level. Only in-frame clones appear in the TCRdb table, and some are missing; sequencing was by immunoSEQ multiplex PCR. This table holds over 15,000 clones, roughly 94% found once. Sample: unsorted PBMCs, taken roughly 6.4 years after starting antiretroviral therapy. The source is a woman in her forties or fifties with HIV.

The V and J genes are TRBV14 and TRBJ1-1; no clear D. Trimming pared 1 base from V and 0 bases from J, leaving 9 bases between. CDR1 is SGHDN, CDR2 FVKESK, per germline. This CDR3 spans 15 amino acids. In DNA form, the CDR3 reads TGTGCCAGCAGCCAAGGGTTATTGATGAACACTGAAGCTTTCTTT. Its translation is CASSQGLLMNTEAFF. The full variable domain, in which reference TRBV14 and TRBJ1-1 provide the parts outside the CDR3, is EAGVTQFPSHSVIEKGQTVTLRCDPISGHDNLYWYRRVMGKEIKFLLHFVKESKQDESGMPNNRFLAERTGGTYSTLKVQPAELEDSGVYFCASSQGLLMNTEAFFGQGTRLTVV.

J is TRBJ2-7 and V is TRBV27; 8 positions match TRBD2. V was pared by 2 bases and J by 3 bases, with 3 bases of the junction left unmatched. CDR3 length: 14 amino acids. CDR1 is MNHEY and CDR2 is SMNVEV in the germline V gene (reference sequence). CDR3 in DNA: TGTGCCAGCAGTTTACTTACTAGCGGCTACGAGCAGTACTTC. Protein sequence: CASSLLTSGYEQYF.

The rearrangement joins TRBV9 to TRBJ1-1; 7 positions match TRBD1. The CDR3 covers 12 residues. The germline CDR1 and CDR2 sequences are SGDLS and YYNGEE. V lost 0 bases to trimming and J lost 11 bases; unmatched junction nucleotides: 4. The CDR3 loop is CASSVERGPAFF. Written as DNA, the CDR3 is TGTGCCAGCAGCGTAGAAAGGGGGCCCGCTTTCTTT.

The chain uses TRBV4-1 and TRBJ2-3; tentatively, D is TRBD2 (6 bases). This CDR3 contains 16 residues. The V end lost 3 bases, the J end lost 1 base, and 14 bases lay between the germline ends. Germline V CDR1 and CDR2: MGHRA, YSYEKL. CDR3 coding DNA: TGCGCCAGCAGCCAGGATATAGCGGCTGGCACAGATACGCAGTATTTT. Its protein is CASSQDIAAGTDTQYF.

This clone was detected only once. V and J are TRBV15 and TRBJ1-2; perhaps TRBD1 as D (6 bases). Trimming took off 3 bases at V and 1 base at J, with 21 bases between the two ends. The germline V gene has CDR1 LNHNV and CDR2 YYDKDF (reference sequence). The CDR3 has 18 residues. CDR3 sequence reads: CATSRERIQGAINYGYTF. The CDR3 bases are TGTGCCACCAGCAGGGAACGAATACAGGGCGCGATTAACTATGGCTACACCTTC.

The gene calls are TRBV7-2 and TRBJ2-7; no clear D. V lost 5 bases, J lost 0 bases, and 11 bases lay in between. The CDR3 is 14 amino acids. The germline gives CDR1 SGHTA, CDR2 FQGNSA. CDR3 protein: CASSLTMTSYEQYF. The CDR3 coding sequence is TGTGCCAGCAGCCTAACAATGACCTCCTACGAGCAGTACTTC.

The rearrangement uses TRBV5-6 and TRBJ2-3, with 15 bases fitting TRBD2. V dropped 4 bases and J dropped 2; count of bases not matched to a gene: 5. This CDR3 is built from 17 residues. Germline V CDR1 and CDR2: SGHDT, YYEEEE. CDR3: CASSGTSGRTFTDTQYF. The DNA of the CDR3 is TGTGCCAGCAGCGGGACTAGCGGGAGGACTTTCACAGATACGCAGTATTTT.

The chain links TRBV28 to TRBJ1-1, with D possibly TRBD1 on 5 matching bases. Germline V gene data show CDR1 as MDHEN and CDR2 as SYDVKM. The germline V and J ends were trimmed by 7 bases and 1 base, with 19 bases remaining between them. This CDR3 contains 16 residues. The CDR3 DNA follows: TGTGCCAGCACCCATCGTAGGGGACCAAGGAACACTGAAGCTTTCTTT. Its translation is CASTHRRGPRNTEAFF.